A single sample gave rise to the 10 T cell receptor beta chains below, sequenced in a study of blood T cell repertoires in COVID-19 (TCRdb year 2020). Library construction relied on the immunoSEQ multiplex PCR assay. In its TCRdb copy, this immuneACCESS table keeps in-frame sequences only and misses some clones. Where compared with another copy, unresolved V genes explain less than half of these, and the others have no known cause. This sample has some 99,000 clones in its table, and over 60% of those were observed once. The ten largest clones take up less than 5% of the sample. The sequenced sample was peripheral blood. All receptors derive from a human donor in a cohort sampled during active or convalescent COVID-19.

This chain uses TRBV2 with TRBJ2-6, with a tentative D call TRBD1 (5 bases). The CDR3 runs 13 residues. V was clipped by 7 bases and J by 2 bases, with 6 bases between them. Germline CDR1 and CDR2: SNHLY and FYNNEI. CDR3 in DNA: TGTGCCAGCAAGGGGACTGGGGCCAACGTCCTGACTTTC. It codes for CASKGTGANVLTF.

The rearrangement joins TRBV4-1 to TRBJ1-6, with D hard to call. CDR3 size: 17 residues. Trimming stripped 0 bases from V and 3 bases from J, with 12 bases between. Germline V lookup: CDR1 MGHRA, CDR2 YSYEKL. The CDR3 loop reads CASSQDVSGLYNSPLHF. CDR3 DNA: TGCGCCAGCAGCCAAGATGTTTCAGGCCTCTATAATTCACCCCTCCACTTT.

J is TRBJ1-6 and V is TRBV4-3; TRBD1 agrees at 7 bases. The CDR3 length is 15 residues. Germline trimming cut 4 bases from V and 6 bases from J; bases unmatched to any gene: 6. Germline-derived CDR1 and CDR2 are LGHNA and YSLEER. The DNA for the CDR3 is TGCGCCAGCAGCCCAAGTTGGGACAGTAATTCACCCCTCCACTTT. This encodes CASSPSWDSNSPLHF.

The rearrangement links TRBV7-2 to TRBJ2-7; D unclear. This CDR3 is 13 amino acids long. V was shortened by 4 bases and J by 0 bases, with 7 bases between the two germline ends. The V gene's germline CDR1 is SGHTA and CDR2 FQGNSA. Written as DNA, the CDR3 is TGTGCCAGCAGCTCGATGAGCTCCTACGAGCAGTACTTC. This gives the protein CASSSMSSYEQYF.

The rearrangement links TRBV24-1 to TRBJ1-4, with D tentatively TRBD1 (5 bases). This CDR3 region has 17 residues. The germline V gene encodes CDR1 KGHDR and CDR2 SFDVKD. The ends were cut back, 9 bases at V and 2 bases at J, with 21 bases in the middle. CDR3 residues: CATPPGGGPVTNEKLFF. Here the CDR3 DNA reads TGTGCCACCCCCCCCGGGGGGGGTCCCGTGACTAATGAAAAACTGTTTTTT.

The genes are TRBV28 and TRBJ2-3; weak D call: TRBD1 (5 bases). The CDR3 consists of 12 residues. V was cut by 7 bases and J by 2 bases, with 7 bases left in between. Germline lookup yields CDR1 MDHEN and CDR2 SYDVKM. The CDR3 coding sequence is TGTGCCAGCACCAGGGACACAGATACGCAGTATTTT. This translates into CASTRDTDTQYF.

This clone has a single count. CDR3 in amino acids: CASSVRTGEVNSPLHF. CDR3 coding DNA: TGTGCCAGCAGTGTCCGTACAGGAGAAGTAAATTCACCCCTCCACTTT. The V gene is TRBV2, the J gene TRBJ1-6; maybe TRBD1 (5 bases). Looked up from germline, CDR1 is SNHLY and CDR2 is FYNNEI. V was cut by 4 bases and J by 7 bases, with 17 bases left in between. The CDR3 sequence is 16 residues long.

This chain links TRBV7-2 with TRBJ1-5; no definite D call. Per the germline V gene, CDR1 is SGHTA and CDR2 is FQGNSA. Between the trimmed V and J ends, which lost 1 base and 4 bases, there was a span of 5 bases. The length of the CDR3 is 13 residues. In nucleotides, the CDR3 is TGTGCCAGCAGCTTAGAACAGAATCAGCCCCAGCATTTT. This translates into CASSLEQNQPQHF.

The CDR3 DNA reads as TGCGCCAGCAGCCAAGTAGCTAGCGGGGGCACAGATACGCAGTATTTT. This encodes CASSQVASGGTDTQYF. V and J are TRBV4-3 and TRBJ2-3; 9 positions agree with TRBD2. V was clipped by 1 base and J by 1 base; unmatched bases: 3. The CDR3 has 16 amino acids. The germline V gene has CDR1 LGHNA and CDR2 YSLEER.

The chain couples TRBV24-1 to TRBJ1-2, with 8 nucleotides matching TRBD1. The CDR3 covers 12 residues. The V gene end was trimmed by 7 bases and the J gene end by 6 bases; junction bases not matched to a gene: 3. Germline-derived CDR1 and CDR2 are KGHDR and SFDVKD. DNA for the CDR3: TGTGCCACCAGCCAGACAGGGGATGGCTACACCTTC. It encodes CATSQTGDGYTF.